Listed below are T cell receptor beta chains from one sample, sequenced in a study of T cells after yellow fever vaccination. TCRdb reprocessed the 5' RACE reads via MiXCR and lists one record per CDR3 protein. Of tens of thousands of distinct CDR3 sequences listed, less than 8.5% are singletons. Sequencing was performed on CD8+ T cells not binding an NS4B(214-222) dextramer, sorted from PBMCs, taken roughly seven weeks after the first yellow fever vaccination. These receptors were obtained from a man aged 18 to 30 who received the YFV17D yellow fever vaccine. CDR3s include the opening cysteine and the closing phenylalanine or tryptophan. Fields, in order: CDR3 protein, CDR3 DNA, V gene, J gene, D gene, CDR3 length, clone size. The D gene is left open where the match is weak. The listing skips clone size in some rows; elsewhere it reads once, few, many or a size class.

CASRRYPTGGNEQFF	TGTGCCAGCAGGAGATACCCTACTGGGGGCAATGAGCAGTTCTTC	TRBV12-3/TRBV12-4	TRBJ2-1	NA	15	few
CASSPAGLAGTGTDTQYF	TGTGCCAGCAGCCCCGCAGGACTAGCGGGGACCGGCACAGATACGCAGTATTTT	TRBV11-1	TRBJ2-3	TRBD2	18	few
CASSQDRGRREDTQYF	TGTGCCAGCAGCCAAGATCGGGGACGCAGGGAAGATACGCAGTATTTT	TRBV3-1	TRBJ2-3	NA	16	many
CASSSTSGDRPLYEQYF	TGTGCCAGCAGTTCGACTAGCGGGGATAGGCCCCTCTACGAGCAGTACTTC	TRBV5-4	TRBJ2-7	TRBD2	17	NA
CAWGPGYEQYF	TGTGCCTGGGGGCCAGGGTACGAGCAGTACTTC	TRBV30	TRBJ2-7	NA	11	few
CASSERPGGSETQYF	TGTGCCAGCAGTGAACGGCCGGGAGGTTCTGAGACCCAGTACTTC	TRBV6-1	TRBJ2-5	TRBD2	15	once
CATSMGSGEVETQYF	TGTGCCACCAGCATGGGGTCGGGGGAAGTGGAGACCCAGTACTTC	TRBV15	TRBJ2-5	NA	15	NA
CATSRGPGQRETQYF	TGTGCCACCAGCAGGGGACCGGGACAGCGAGAGACCCAGTACTTC	TRBV15	TRBJ2-5	TRBD1	15	NA
CASGGPYNEQFF	TGTGCCAGTGGCGGGCCCTACAATGAGCAGTTCTTC	TRBV12-3/TRBV12-4	TRBJ2-1	NA	12	many
CASSSPHGELFF	TGTGCCAGCAGCTCCCCCCACGGGGAGCTGTTTTTT	TRBV5-6	TRBJ2-2	NA	12	many
CASSQVGRNEQFF	TGTGCCAGCAGCCAAGTCGGGCGGAATGAGCAGTTCTTC	TRBV4-2	TRBJ2-1	NA	13	many
CASSFINNEQFF	TGTGCCAGCAGTTTTATCAACAATGAGCAGTTCTTC	TRBV5-6	TRBJ2-1	NA	12	few
CASSGVASYNEQFF	TGTGCCAGCAGTGGGGTCGCCTCCTACAATGAGCAGTTCTTC	TRBV2	TRBJ2-1	NA	14	many
CASSQEKTESNTEAFF	TGCGCCAGCAGCCAAGAAAAGACGGAGTCGAACACTGAAGCTTTCTTT	TRBV4-3	TRBJ1-1	NA	16	NA
CASSLSAVEQYF	TGTGCCAGCAGTTTATCCGCGGTTGAGCAGTACTTC	TRBV12-3/TRBV12-4	TRBJ2-7	NA	12	many
CASRDSGCNEQFF	TGTGCCAGCCGGGACTCAGGTTGCAATGAGCAGTTCTTC	TRBV12-3/TRBV12-4	TRBJ2-1	NA	13	NA
CASSYMRTSGYEQYF	TGTGCCAGCAGTTACATGAGGACTAGCGGTTACGAGCAGTACTTC	TRBV6-2/TRBV6-3	TRBJ2-7	TRBD2	15	many
CASSQARGSTDTQYF	TGTGCCAGCAGCCAGGCTAGGGGGAGCACAGATACGCAGTATTTT	TRBV7-9	TRBJ2-3	NA	15	few
CASSVPSGFANTGELFF	TGTGCCAGCAGCGTCCCCTCCGGGTTCGCGAACACCGGGGAGCTGTTTTTT	TRBV9	TRBJ2-2	NA	17	many
CASRELGVSSEQFF	TGTGCCAGCAGGGAACTAGGAGTATCAAGTGAGCAGTTCTTC	TRBV28	TRBJ2-1	NA	14	many
CSVARGVQETQYF	TGCAGCGTCGCCCGGGGGGTCCAAGAGACCCAGTACTTC	TRBV29-1	TRBJ2-5	TRBD2	13	many
CASSFLGRAHEQYF	TGTGCCAGCAGCTTCTTGGGACGGGCCCACGAGCAGTACTTC	TRBV11-2	TRBJ2-7	NA	14	many
CASSSTGLSEKLFF	TGTGCCAGCAGCTCTACAGGGTTGAGCGAAAAACTGTTTTTT	TRBV11-2	TRBJ1-4	NA	14	many
CASSSTSGQGVHTQYF	TGTGCCAGCAGCTCCACTAGCGGACAGGGCGTCCATACGCAGTATTTT	TRBV7-9	TRBJ2-3	NA	16	many
CASSSPGQGIPMNTEAFF	TGTGCCAGCAGCTCGCCGGGACAGGGGATTCCGATGAACACTGAAGCTTTCTTT	TRBV11-2	TRBJ1-1	TRBD1	18	few
CSAKSGLAVSYNEQFF	TGCAGTGCTAAATCCGGACTAGCGGTTTCCTACAATGAGCAGTTCTTC	TRBV20-1	TRBJ2-1	TRBD2	16	many
CASSADRGIGPRDTQYF	TGTGCCAGCAGTGCTGACAGGGGAATAGGCCCCCGGGATACGCAGTATTTT	TRBV27	TRBJ2-3	TRBD1	17	few
CASSYRGRPMDTQYF	TGTGCCAGCAGCTACAGGGGGCGCCCAATGGATACGCAGTATTTT	TRBV7-2	TRBJ2-3	TRBD1	15	many
CSARDPGGEFSGNTIYF	TGCAGTGCTAGAGATCCAGGGGGAGAATTCTCTGGAAACACCATATATTTT	TRBV20-1	TRBJ1-3	TRBD1	17	many
CASSPAGTGPSDGANVLTF	TGTGCTAGCAGCCCCGCCGGGACAGGCCCGTCGGATGGGGCCAACGTCCTGACTTTC	TRBV7-7	TRBJ2-6	TRBD1	19	few
CASSWGTSPGETQYF	TGCGCCAGCAGCTGGGGGACTAGTCCAGGAGAGACCCAGTACTTC	TRBV5-1	TRBJ2-5	TRBD2	15	few
CASGPDSQETQYF	TGTGCTAGTGGCCCCGACTCCCAAGAGACCCAGTACTTC	TRBV12-5	TRBJ2-5	NA	13	many
CASSQDPGGLSEAFF	TGCGCCAGCAGCCAAGATCCGGGGGGGCTGTCTGAAGCTTTCTTT	TRBV4-1	TRBJ1-1	NA	15	many
CASSLAGLYGYTF	TGTGCCAGCAGCTTGGCAGGCCTCTATGGCTACACCTTC	TRBV7-9	TRBJ1-2	NA	13	NA
CAISADRPEAFF	TGTGCCATCAGCGCGGACAGGCCCGAAGCTTTCTTT	TRBV10-3	TRBJ1-1	TRBD1	12	many
CASSPSAGQGLYEQYF	TGTGCCAGCAGCCCGTCAGCGGGACAGGGCCTCTACGAGCAGTACTTC	TRBV3-1	TRBJ2-7	TRBD1	16	NA
CASSTNSYNEQFF	TGCGCCAGCAGTACCAACAGCTACAATGAGCAGTTCTTC	TRBV10-2	TRBJ2-1	NA	13	NA
CASSPPNRDRGSYYEQYF	TGTGCCAGCAGCCCACCCAACCGGGACAGGGGATCCTACTACGAGCAGTACTTC	TRBV11-1	TRBJ2-7	TRBD1	18	few
CASNLGDDAIEAFF	TGTGCCAGCAACTTAGGGGATGATGCCATTGAAGCTTTCTTT	TRBV7-2	TRBJ1-1	NA	14	few
CASSLAPQGATKDGYTF	TGCGCCAGCAGCTTGGCCCCACAGGGGGCGACTAAGGATGGCTACACCTTC	TRBV5-1	TRBJ1-2	TRBD1	17	few
CASSQETVLAKNIQYF	TGCGCCAGCAGCCAAGAGACAGTTCTAGCCAAAAACATTCAGTACTTC	TRBV4-3	TRBJ2-4	NA	16	many
CASKELISGNTIYF	TGTGCCAGTAAGGAACTCATCTCTGGAAACACCATATATTTT	TRBV19	TRBJ1-3	NA	14	few
CASSIPNDMTGELFF	TGTGCCAGTAGTATACCCAATGACATGACCGGGGAGCTGTTTTTT	TRBV19	TRBJ2-2	NA	15	many
CATSRDWGTEAFF	TGTGCCACCAGCAGAGATTGGGGGACTGAAGCTTTCTTT	TRBV15	TRBJ1-1	NA	13	NA
CASSVPQGTGELFF	TGTGCCAGCAGTGTGCCCCAGGGGACCGGGGAGCTGTTTTTT	TRBV12-3/TRBV12-4	TRBJ2-2	NA	14	many
CASSQAWGTNTEAFF	TGCGCCAGCAGCCAAGCCTGGGGCACGAACACTGAAGCTTTCTTT	TRBV4-3	TRBJ1-1	NA	15	many
CASSSGGEQPQHF	TGCGCCAGCAGTTCAGGGGGAGAACAGCCCCAGCATTTT	TRBV10-2	TRBJ1-5	TRBD1	13	NA
CAWSNGGAPNQPQHF	TGTGCCTGGAGTAATGGAGGGGCACCCAATCAGCCCCAGCATTTT	TRBV30	TRBJ1-5	NA	15	NA
CASSARPSQPQHF	TGCGCCAGCAGCGCCAGACCGAGTCAGCCCCAGCATTTT	TRBV5-1	TRBJ1-5	NA	13	many
CASSLDSPPGNEQFF	TGTGCCAGCAGCTTAGATTCTCCTCCCGGCAATGAGCAGTTCTTC	TRBV11-1	TRBJ2-1	NA	15	NA
CASSLPGGSEQFF	TGTGCCAGCAGCTTACCAGGGGGCTCCGAGCAGTTCTTC	TRBV7-9	TRBJ2-1	TRBD1	13	NA
CASSEWGGGGTNEKLFF	TGCGCCAGCAGTGAGTGGGGCGGTGGTGGGACTAATGAAAAACTGTTTTTT	TRBV4-1	TRBJ1-4	NA	17	many